This T cell receptor beta chain was sequenced in a study of T-cell memory formation after mild COVID-19. About the research overall: TCR clusters were largely donor specific.

The CDR3 spans 14 residues. Per the germline V gene, CDR1 is SGHRS and CDR2 is YFSETQ. V lost 1 base and J 3 bases, leaving 10 bases between the germline ends. Findings of the study overall: The second-wave clones peaking on day 37 were not confirmed as SARS-CoV-2-specific.

As concerns this clonotype: Its specificity is not known.

One entry per CDR3 protein results from TCRdb running MiXCR on the 5' RACE reads. The data show approximately 490,000 distinct CDR3 sequences, about 20% seen once. The chain recombines TRBV5-1 with TRBJ1-1; a possible D gene is TRBD1 (5 bases). The receptor was derived from an adult woman who had mild COVID-19 (a few samples of this study predate the infection). Cell type and time point are not known. Material: PBMCs or a T cell subset sorted from them (not recorded which). The CDR3 reads CASSLQGTDTEAFF. The CDR3 DNA follows: TGCGCCAGCAGCTTGCAGGGCACGGACACTGAAGCTTTCTTT. Filled out from reference TRBV5-1 and TRBJ1-1, the complete variable domain reads KAGVTQTPRYLIKTRGQQVTLSCSPISGHRSVSWYQQTPGQGLQFLFEYFSETQRNKGNFPGRFSGRQFSNSRSEMNVSTLELGDSALYLCASSLQGTDTEAFFGQGTRLTVV.